This T cell receptor beta chain was identified in a study of monozygotic twins with inflammatory bowel disease. Per-sample cDNA came from eight separate reactions. cDNA for TCRalpha and TCRbeta was amplified by nested PCRs of around 15 then approximately 9 cycles. TCRdb reprocessed the 5' RACE reads and stores each CDR3 protein as one record, lacking DNA. This repertoire includes about 110,000 distinct CDR3 sequences. Remarks on this clonotype: Antigen specificity is unknown.

Regarding the study as a whole: Discrimination among different T cell subtypes was not achievable.

The receptor's source is a human donor with ulcerative colitis or Crohn's disease, or a healthy co-twin of an affected twin (not recorded which). Sequencing was carried out using blood.

CDR3 protein: CASSPPRGRRGNEQFF. The gene calls are TRBV12-3 or TRBV12-4 and TRBJ2-1; TCRdb's assignment of TRBD2 cannot be checked, as there is no DNA. The CDR3 sequence is 16 residues long.